This T cell receptor (beta chain) was profiled in a study of vaccination and CD4 T cells after COVID-19. Noted treatment: roughly 10-day PBMC culture with coronavirus spike peptide pools or control peptides (ViraFEST assay). TCRs were sequenced by ViraFEST after antigen-specific T cells had been expanded with peptide pools. In its sample, this clonotype was seen a few times. Its antigen is unidentified. The CDR3 covers 16 residues. The germline CDR1 and CDR2 sequences are SGHRS and YFSETQ. After removal of 4 bases from V and 10 bases from J, the junction contained 11 bases not matched to a gene. The Oncomine TCR Beta short-read assay was applied to DNA of cultured CD4+ T cells. CD4+ T cells were cultured, and genomic DNA was extracted from them. One entry per CDR3 protein, called by TCRdb with MiXCR from the PCR reads. The data hold 9,000 to 15,000 distinct CDR3 sequences, with roughly 30% observed a single time.

The starting material was CD4+ T cells from blood, cultured in vitro, obtained before SARS-CoV-2 vaccination. This TCR was sampled from a human donor who received a COVID-19 vaccine. This sequence joins TRBV5-1 and TRBJ1-6; TRBD1 matches 10 bases. The CDR3 region is CASSLIGQGDSSPLHF. CDR3 coding DNA: TGCGCCAGCAGCCTAATCGGACAGGGGGACAGCTCACCCCTCCACTTT.